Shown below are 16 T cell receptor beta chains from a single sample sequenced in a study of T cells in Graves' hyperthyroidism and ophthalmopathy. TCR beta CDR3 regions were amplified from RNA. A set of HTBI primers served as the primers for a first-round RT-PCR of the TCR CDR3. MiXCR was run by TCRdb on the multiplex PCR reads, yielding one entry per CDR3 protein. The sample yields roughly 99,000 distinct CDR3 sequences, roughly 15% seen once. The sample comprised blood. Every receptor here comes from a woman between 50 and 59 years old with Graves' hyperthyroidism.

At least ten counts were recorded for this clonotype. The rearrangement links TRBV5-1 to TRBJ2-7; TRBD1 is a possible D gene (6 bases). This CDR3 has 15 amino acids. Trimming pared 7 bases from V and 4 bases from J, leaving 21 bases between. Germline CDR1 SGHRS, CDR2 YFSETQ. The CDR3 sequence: CASGFEAGERYEQYF. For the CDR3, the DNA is TGCGCCAGCGGATTCGAAGCAGGGGAGAGGTACGAGCAGTACTTC.

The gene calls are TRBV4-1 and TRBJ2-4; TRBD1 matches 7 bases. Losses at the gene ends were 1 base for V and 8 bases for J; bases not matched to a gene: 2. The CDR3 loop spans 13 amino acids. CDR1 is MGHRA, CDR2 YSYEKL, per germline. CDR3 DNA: TGCGCCAGCAGCCAAGGTACAGGGGACATTCAGTACTTC. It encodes CASSQGTGDIQYF.

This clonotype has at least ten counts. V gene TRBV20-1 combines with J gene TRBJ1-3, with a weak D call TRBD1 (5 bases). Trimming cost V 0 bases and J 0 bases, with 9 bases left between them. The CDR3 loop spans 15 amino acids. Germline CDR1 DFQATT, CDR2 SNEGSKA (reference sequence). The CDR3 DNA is TGCAGTGCTAGAGATGGGGGTTCCTCTGGAAACACCATATATTTT. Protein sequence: CSARDGGSSGNTIYF.

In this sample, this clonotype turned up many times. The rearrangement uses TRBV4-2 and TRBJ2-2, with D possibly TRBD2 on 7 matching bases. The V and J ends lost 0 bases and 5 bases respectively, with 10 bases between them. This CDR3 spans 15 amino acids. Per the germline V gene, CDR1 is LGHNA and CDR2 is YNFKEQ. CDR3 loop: CASSQDEGGTGELFF. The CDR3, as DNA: TGTGCCAGCAGCCAAGACGAGGGGGGGACCGGGGAGCTGTTTTTT.

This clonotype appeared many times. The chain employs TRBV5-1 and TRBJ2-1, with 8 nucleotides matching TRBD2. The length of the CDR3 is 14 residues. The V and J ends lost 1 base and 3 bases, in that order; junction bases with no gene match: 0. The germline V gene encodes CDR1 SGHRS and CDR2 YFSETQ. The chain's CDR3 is CASSLTSGYNEQFF. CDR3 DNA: TGCGCCAGCAGCTTGACTAGCGGCTACAATGAGCAGTTCTTC.

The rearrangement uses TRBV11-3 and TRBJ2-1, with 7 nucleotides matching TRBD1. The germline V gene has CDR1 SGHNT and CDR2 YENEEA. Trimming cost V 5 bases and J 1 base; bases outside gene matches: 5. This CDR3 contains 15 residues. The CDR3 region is CASSPRQGSYNEQFF. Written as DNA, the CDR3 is TGTGCCAGCAGCCCGAGACAGGGATCCTACAATGAGCAGTTCTTC.

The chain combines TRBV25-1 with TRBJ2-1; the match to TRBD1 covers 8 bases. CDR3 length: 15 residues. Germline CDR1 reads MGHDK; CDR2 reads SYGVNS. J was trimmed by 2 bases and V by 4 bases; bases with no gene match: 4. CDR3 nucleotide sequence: TGTGCCAGCAGTGCCTACAGGGGGACCTACAATGAGCAGTTCTTC. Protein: CASSAYRGTYNEQFF.

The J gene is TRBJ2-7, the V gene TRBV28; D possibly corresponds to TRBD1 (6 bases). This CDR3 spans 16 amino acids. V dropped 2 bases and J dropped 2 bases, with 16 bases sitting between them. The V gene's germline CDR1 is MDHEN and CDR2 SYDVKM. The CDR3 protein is CASSLLGWDKPYEQYF. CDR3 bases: TGTGCCAGCAGTTTACTGGGTTGGGACAAACCCTACGAGCAGTACTTC.

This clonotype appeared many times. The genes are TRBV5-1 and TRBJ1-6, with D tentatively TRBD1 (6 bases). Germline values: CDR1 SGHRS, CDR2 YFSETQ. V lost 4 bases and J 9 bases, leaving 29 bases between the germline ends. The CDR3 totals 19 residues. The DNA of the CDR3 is TGCGCCAGCAGCACCTGGGGGAAGCTGGGACCCCAAGGGGGTTCACCCCTCCACTTT. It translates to CASSTWGKLGPQGGSPLHF.

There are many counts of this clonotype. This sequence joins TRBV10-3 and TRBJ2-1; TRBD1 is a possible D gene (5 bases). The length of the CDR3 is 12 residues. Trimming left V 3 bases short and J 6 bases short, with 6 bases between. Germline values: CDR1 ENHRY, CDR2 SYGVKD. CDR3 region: CAISERGNEQFF. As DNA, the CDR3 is TGTGCCATCAGTGAAAGGGGCAATGAGCAGTTCTTC.

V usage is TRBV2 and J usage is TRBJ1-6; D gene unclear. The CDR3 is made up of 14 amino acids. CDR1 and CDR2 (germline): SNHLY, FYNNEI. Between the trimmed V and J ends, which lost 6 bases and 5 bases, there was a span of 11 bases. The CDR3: CASRAGSNNSPLHF. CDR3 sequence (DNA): TGTGCCAGCAGGGCCGGGTCTAATAATTCACCCCTCCACTTT.

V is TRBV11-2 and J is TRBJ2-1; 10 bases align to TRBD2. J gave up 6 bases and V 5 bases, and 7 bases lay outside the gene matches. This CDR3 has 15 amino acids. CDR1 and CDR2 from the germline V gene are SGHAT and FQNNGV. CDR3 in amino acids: CASSRSLAGSNEQFF. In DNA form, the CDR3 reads TGTGCCAGCAGCCGATCACTAGCGGGGAGCAATGAGCAGTTCTTC.

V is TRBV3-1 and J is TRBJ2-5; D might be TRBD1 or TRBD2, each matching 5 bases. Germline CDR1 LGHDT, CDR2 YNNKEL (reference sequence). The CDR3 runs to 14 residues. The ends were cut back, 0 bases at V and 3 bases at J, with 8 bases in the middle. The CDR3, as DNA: TGTGCCAGCAGCCAAGATGGGACCAAAGAGACCCAGTACTTC. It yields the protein CASSQDGTKETQYF.

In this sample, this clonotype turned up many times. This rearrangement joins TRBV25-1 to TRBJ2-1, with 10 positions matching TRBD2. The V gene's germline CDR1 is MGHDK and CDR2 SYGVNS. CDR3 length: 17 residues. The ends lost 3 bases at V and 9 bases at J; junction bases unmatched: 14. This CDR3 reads CASSEDLGLAGDGEQFF. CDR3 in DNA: TGTGCCAGCAGTGAGGACCTGGGGCTAGCGGGAGATGGTGAGCAGTTCTTC. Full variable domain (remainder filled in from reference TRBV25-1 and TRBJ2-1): EADIYQTPRYLVIGTGKKITLECSQTMGHDKMYWYQQDPGMELHLIHYSYGVNSTEKGDLSSESTVSRIRTEHFPLTLESARPSHTSQYLCASSEDLGLAGDGEQFFGPGTRLTVL.

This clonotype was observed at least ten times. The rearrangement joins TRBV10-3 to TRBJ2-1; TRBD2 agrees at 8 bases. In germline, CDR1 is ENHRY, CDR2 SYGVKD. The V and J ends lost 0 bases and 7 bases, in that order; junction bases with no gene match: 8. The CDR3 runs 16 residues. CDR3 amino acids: CAISESAGGIRNEQFF. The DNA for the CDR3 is TGTGCCATCAGTGAGTCGGCGGGAGGTATCCGAAATGAGCAGTTCTTC.

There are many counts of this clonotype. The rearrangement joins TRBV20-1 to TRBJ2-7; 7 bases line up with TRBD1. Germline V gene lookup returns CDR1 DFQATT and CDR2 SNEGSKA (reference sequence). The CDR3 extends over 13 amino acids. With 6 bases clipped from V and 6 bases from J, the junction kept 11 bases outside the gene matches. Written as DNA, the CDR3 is TGCAGTGCCCGGCGTACAGGGGTTAGCGAGCAGTACTTC. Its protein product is CSARRTGVSEQYF.